A single T cell receptor beta chain is shown here with its context. Its target is not known. The data derive from a study of beta chain features in type 1 diabetes. Isolated RNA was reverse transcribed in full, so expressed TCRB transcripts were sequenced. TCRdb's copy holds only in-frame clones and misses some; the assay was immunoSEQ multiplex PCR. The sample lists over 650,000 clones; 11% to 15% were seen once. Broader study findings: Researchers report that Type 1 diabetes patients had moderately but significantly shorter TCRB CDR3s across all four CD4+ subsets.

Germline V gene lookup returns CDR1 SGHVS and CDR2 FQNEAQ. Trimming took 0 bases from V and 1 from J, leaving 7 bases between them. This CDR3 region has 15 residues. Sequenced input: naive CD4+ T cells from blood. The chain combines TRBV7-8 with TRBJ2-1; D is ambiguous. The sequence came from a man aged 18 to 35 with type 1 diabetes. This CDR3 is CASSLALRSYNEQFF. The CDR3 DNA sequence: TGTGCCAGCAGCTTAGCGCTGAGGTCCTACAATGAGCAGTTCTTC.